The rows below give T cell receptor beta chains drawn from one sample of a study of T-cell reconstitution after alpha-beta-depleted transplantation in children. TCRdb called the PCR reads again in MiXCR, with one record for every CDR3 protein. The data contain fewer than 550,000 distinct CDR3 sequences, approximately 10% of them singletons. The sequenced sample was PBMCs, mostly from graft donor cells, obtained 180 days after TCRalphabeta/CD19-depleted stem cell transplant. The receptors here all came from a female patient aged 2-9 years who had a stem cell transplant for aplastic anemia, so the T cells may come from the graft donor. CDR3s include the opening cysteine and the closing phenylalanine or tryptophan. A D gene is named only where the DNA matches it firmly. The size of a clone is reported for some rows only, either as once, few or many, or as a class for expanded clones.

J: TRBJ1-5; V: TRBV7-9; size: .; D: TRBD1; CDR3: CASKETGEGQPQHF; DNA: TGTGCCAGCAAGGAGACAGGGGAGGGGCAGCCCCAGCATTTT
J: TRBJ1-3; V: TRBV27; size: few; D: .; CDR3: CASSLIPAGTIRLWRNTIYF; DNA: TGTGCCAGCAGTTTAATCCCCGCCGGGACAATACGACTCTGGAGAAACACCATATATTTT
J: TRBJ2-1; V: TRBV7-6; size: few; D: .; CDR3: CASSLVNFGLQEHEQFF; DNA: TGTGCCAGCAGCTTAGTTAATTTTGGACTACAGGAGCATGAGCAGTTCTTC
J: TRBJ2-7; V: TRBV28; size: few; D: .; CDR3: CASSLIPAGPHEQYF; DNA: TGTGCCAGCAGTTTAATCCCGGCAGGGCCCCACGAGCAGTACTTC
J: TRBJ2-1; V: TRBV29-1; size: few; D: .; CDR3: CSSRLSGVREQFF; DNA: TGCAGCTCACGGTTATCGGGAGTGCGGGAGCAGTTCTTC
J: TRBJ2-5; V: TRBV29-1; size: .; D: .; CDR3: CSVRDWGQKTQYF; DNA: TGCAGCGTTAGGGACTGGGGGCAAAAGACCCAGTACTTC
J: TRBJ1-1; V: TRBV18; size: .; D: .; CDR3: CASSPAARGRGEEAFF; DNA: TGTGCCAGCTCACCAGCCGCACGTGGCAGGGGCGAGGAAGCTTTCTTT
J: TRBJ2-1; V: TRBV7-8; size: .; D: TRBD2; CDR3: CASSLGRGSGRGEQFF; DNA: TGTGCCAGCAGCTTAGGCCGGGGGAGCGGGAGGGGTGAGCAGTTCTTC
J: TRBJ2-7; V: TRBV18; size: few; D: .; CDR3: CASSPLLGVEQYF; DNA: TGTGCCAGCTCACCTCTCCTCGGCGTCGAGCAGTACTTC
J: TRBJ2-7; V: TRBV3-1; size: many; D: .; CDR3: CASSQVGEQYF; DNA: TGTGCCAGCAGCCAAGTGGGCGAGCAGTACTTC
J: TRBJ2-3; V: TRBV30; size: few; D: .; CDR3: CAWSWQSREGTDTQYF; DNA: TGTGCCTGGAGTTGGCAGTCCAGGGAGGGCACAGATACGCAGTATTTT
J: TRBJ2-2; V: TRBV24-1; size: few; D: .; CDR3: CATCRNTGELFF; DNA: TGTGCCACATGCAGGAACACCGGGGAGCTGTTTTTT
J: TRBJ1-2; V: TRBV7-8; size: few; D: .; CDR3: CASSPIPGPEYGYTF; DNA: TGTGCCAGCAGCCCAATCCCGGGACCTGAGTATGGCTACACCTTC
J: TRBJ2-2; V: TRBV6-5; size: many; D: .; CDR3: CASSSPLTGELFF; DNA: TGTGCCAGCAGTTCACCCTTGACCGGGGAGCTGTTTTTT
J: TRBJ2-1; V: TRBV25-1; size: many; D: .; CDR3: CASSEFGYNEQFF; DNA: TGTGCCAGCAGTGAATTTGGCTACAATGAGCAGTTCTTC